These 11 T cell receptor beta chains came from one sample sequenced in a study of sequential checkpoint blockade in melanoma. The treatment is: randomized to nivolumab then ipilimumab (arm A) or the reverse (arm B). Repertoires were generated with immunoSEQ multiplex PCR, while TCRdb's copy carries only in-frame clones and drops some. The data hold roughly 18,000 clones, with around 63% observed a single time. The sample in question was CD8+ T cells sorted from blood (inferred from file names), obtained from a patient given nivolumab and ipilimumab in sequence. These TCRs come from a human donor with melanoma.

The chain couples TRBV6-1 to TRBJ2-1, with D possibly TRBD2 on 7 matching bases. CDR3 length: 17 amino acids. V was pared by 3 bases and J by 4 bases, with 19 bases between. The germline gives CDR1 MNHNS, CDR2 SASEGT. CDR3 sequence: CASSDGGWGATYNEQFF. The CDR3 coding sequence is TGTGCCAGCAGTGACGGGGGGTGGGGGGCGACGTACAATGAGCAGTTCTTC.

The chain has TRBV11-2 and TRBJ2-7; 9 bases line up with TRBD1. Germline V CDR1 and CDR2: SGHAT, FQNNGV. This CDR3 is built from 14 residues. With 3 bases clipped from V and 2 bases from J, the junction kept 2 bases outside the gene matches. The CDR3 nucleotides read TGTGCCAGCAGCTTTGGGACAGGGACCTACGAGCAGTACTTC. This translates into CASSFGTGTYEQYF.

In regard to this clone: This likely stems from a read error, as it lies one base from a far larger clone. This chain uses TRBV29-1 with TRBJ1-1; unclear D gene. CDR1 is SQVTM and CDR2 is ANQGSEA in the germline V gene. The V end lost 1 base, the J end lost 4 bases, and 19 bases lay between the germline ends. This CDR3 region has 16 residues. The CDR3: CSVEGGDVAPGTEAFF. CDR3 sequence (DNA): TGCAGCGTTGAAGGGGGAGACGTCGCACCTGGCACTGAAGCTTTCTTT.

The chain couples TRBV7-9 to TRBJ2-7; D is perhaps TRBD2 (6 bases). CDR3 length equals 11 residues. V lost 8 bases, J lost 3 bases, and 8 bases lay in between. Germline lookup yields CDR1 SEHNR and CDR2 FQNEAQ (reference sequence). Here the CDR3 reads CASRELYEQYF. CDR3 nucleotide sequence: TGTGCCAGCCGGGAGCTCTACGAGCAGTACTTC.

V is TRBV5-6 and J is TRBJ2-3; the match to TRBD2 covers 8 bases. The J segment lost 3 bases and the V segment lost 4 bases, leaving 7 bases of the junction unmatched. CDR1 is SGHDT, CDR2 YYEEEE, per germline. This CDR3 region has 15 residues. CDR3 DNA sequence: TGTGCCAGCAGCGTCGGTGGCGGGGGGACAGATACGCAGTATTTT. It yields the protein CASSVGGGGTDTQYF.

In regard to this clone: Its ends do not fully match the called genes, so a read error is possible. The chain carries TRBV7-6 and TRBJ2-3, with 9 positions matching TRBD2. The CDR3 is 15 amino acids. Germline V gene lookup returns CDR1 SGHVS and CDR2 FNYEAQ. The CDR3 spells CASSVAGVGTDTQYF. CDR3 bases: TGTGCCAGCAGCGTAGCGGGAGTAGGCACAGATACGCAGTATTTT.

The CDR3 sequence: CASSSGYNEQFF. DNA of the CDR3: TGTGCCAGCAGTTCGGGCTACAATGAGCAGTTCTTC. The chain carries TRBV27 and TRBJ2-1; D gene unclear. The CDR3 extends over 12 amino acids. Germline V gives CDR1 MNHEY, CDR2 SMNVEV (reference sequence). V lost 4 bases, J lost 3 bases, and 4 bases lay in between.

The chain is built from TRBV28 and TRBJ1-2; tentatively, D is TRBD1 (5 bases). Germline CDR1 and CDR2: MDHEN and SYDVKM. The CDR3 totals 13 residues. The ends were cut back, 7 bases at V and 2 bases at J, with 11 bases in the middle. In DNA form, the CDR3 reads TGTGCCAGCATAAATCAGGGAAACTATGGCTACACCTTC. Translating it yields CASINQGNYGYTF.

The V call is TRBV7-4, the J call TRBJ2-7; D is perhaps TRBD1 (6 bases). This CDR3 has 14 amino acids. Trimming took off 11 bases at V and 0 bases at J, with 17 bases between the two ends. Germline V CDR1 and CDR2: SGHVT, SQSDAQ. In DNA form, the CDR3 reads TGTGCCGGGCCGATCCGGGACACCTCCTACGAGCAGTACTTC. This sequence encodes CAGPIRDTSYEQYF.

Of note for this clone: Other nucleotide sequences in the sample specify the same CDR3. The gene calls are TRBV7-6 and TRBJ2-7, with 10 nucleotides matching TRBD1. The CDR3 totals 15 residues. The trim removed 3 bases at V and 4 bases at J, leaving 6 bases unmatched. In germline, CDR1 is SGHVS, CDR2 FNYEAQ. The CDR3 protein is CASSFGTGELYEQYF. CDR3 DNA: TGTGCCAGCAGCTTTGGGACAGGGGAGCTATACGAGCAGTACTTC.

In its sample, this clone was seen a few times. The chain links TRBV4-3 to TRBJ2-1; no clear D. Germline V gives CDR1 LGHNA, CDR2 YSLEER. This CDR3 is built from 15 residues. Trimming left V 0 bases short and J 7 bases short, with 13 bases between. CDR3 region: CASSQDGLRQNEQFF. CDR3 sequence (DNA): TGCGCCAGCAGCCAAGATGGTCTCAGGCAGAATGAGCAGTTCTTC.